The 19 T cell receptor beta chains presented below share a single source sample, sequenced in a study of CD8 T cells in Susac syndrome. Reverse transcription of roughly 0.45 to 1 ug RNA was performed with random hexamers. MiXCR, run by TCRdb on the immunoSEQ multiplex PCR reads, gives a single entry per CDR3 protein. The sample records roughly 170,000 distinct CDR3 sequences, roughly 92% being singletons. The specimen sequenced was CD4+ T cells from PBMCs. These receptors were taken from a human donor with multiple sclerosis.

This clonotype occurred once. J is TRBJ2-5 and V is TRBV3-1, with 9 nucleotides matching TRBD2. Trimming took 4 bases from V and 4 from J; bases not matched to a gene: 19. The CDR3 covers 19 residues. In germline, CDR1 is LGHDT, CDR2 YNNKEL (reference sequence). Written as DNA, the CDR3 is TGTGCCAGCAGCCTGCGGGAGGGGGCTTCGTTTAGTAGCGGAGAGACCCAGTACTTC. Residues: CASSLREGASFSSGETQYF.

The chain carries TRBV9 and TRBJ1-1; TRBD1 matches 12 bases. The CDR3 consists of 16 residues. Germline V gives CDR1 SGDLS, CDR2 YYNGEE. Germline trimming cut 3 bases from V and 5 bases from J; bases unmatched to any gene: 8. The CDR3 spells CASSAGTGGRRTEAFF. The CDR3 DNA follows: TGTGCCAGCAGCGCCGGGACAGGGGGCCGGAGGACTGAAGCTTTCTTT.

The V gene is TRBV20-1, the J gene TRBJ1-5; D remains unclear. The CDR3 has 13 amino acids. V was cut by 4 bases and J by 2 bases, with 9 bases left in between. From germline, CDR1 is DFQATT and CDR2 SNEGSKA (reference sequence). The DNA for the CDR3 is TGCAGTGCTATCCGGACGGGCAATCAGCCCCAGCATTTT. Translating gives CSAIRTGNQPQHF.

The V call is TRBV12-3 or TRBV12-4, the J call TRBJ2-7, with a possible D match to TRBD2 (5 bases). The V end lost 6 bases, the J end lost 6 bases, and 15 bases lay between the germline ends. The CDR3 length is 13 residues. CDR3 loop: CASRGSGTVEQYF. CDR3 DNA sequence: TGTGCCAGCAGGGGGAGCGGAACGGTCGAGCAGTACTTC.

V is TRBV29-1 and J is TRBJ1-1; no firm D call. From germline, CDR1 is SQVTM and CDR2 ANQGSEA. The CDR3 spans 13 residues. V was pared by 7 bases and J by 0 bases, with 12 bases between. Written as DNA, the CDR3 is TGCAGCGCCGGACGGCAGTTGAACACTGAAGCTTTCTTT. Encoded protein: CSAGRQLNTEAFF.

The rearrangement links TRBV30 to TRBJ2-7, with TRBD1 identical over 10 bases. Germline V gene data show CDR1 as GTSNPN and CDR2 as SVGIG (reference sequence). This CDR3 region has 14 residues. J lost 7 bases, V lost 3 bases, and 9 bases had no gene match. The CDR3 is CAWRRGQGLGEQYF. DNA for the CDR3: TGTGCCTGGAGGAGGGGACAGGGGTTGGGGGAGCAGTACTTC.

J is TRBJ2-1 and V is TRBV12-3 or TRBV12-4; TRBD2 agrees at 14 bases. CDR3 length equals 15 residues. V dropped 6 bases and J dropped 6; count of bases not matched to a gene: 4. The CDR3 region is CASSWTSGRSNEQFF. CDR3 nucleotides: TGTGCCAGCAGCTGGACTAGCGGGAGGAGCAATGAGCAGTTCTTC.

The chain joins TRBV27 to TRBJ1-5; D is possibly TRBD1 (6 bases). This CDR3 spans 14 amino acids. The V and J ends lost 6 bases and 2 bases respectively, with 11 bases between them. CDR1 and CDR2 (germline): MNHEY, SMNVEV (reference sequence). The CDR3 protein is CASRGGSGNQPQHF. As DNA, the CDR3 is TGTGCCAGCAGGGGGGGCTCCGGCAATCAGCCCCAGCATTTT.

The chain recombines TRBV5-1 with TRBJ2-2, with D possibly TRBD2 on 6 matching bases. The CDR3 length is 12 residues. V lost 6 bases, J lost 13 bases, and 16 bases lay in between. Germline V gives CDR1 SGHRS, CDR2 YFSETQ. The CDR3 DNA reads as TGCGCCAGCAAGGAGGGCAGGGATCGGCTGTTTTTT. This encodes CASKEGRDRLFF.

V gene TRBV10-3 combines with J gene TRBJ2-3; D uncertain. Trimming shortened V by 8 bases and J by 5 bases, and 17 bases separated the two germline ends. Looked up from germline, CDR1 is ENHRY and CDR2 is SYGVKD. This CDR3 has 14 residues. The CDR3 region is CAIGKDALGDTQYF. As DNA, the CDR3 is TGTGCCATCGGGAAGGACGCCCTGGGAGATACGCAGTATTTT.

CDR3 region: CASSTRETQYF. The DNA for the CDR3 is TGTGCCAGCAGCACCCGAGAGACCCAGTACTTC. The chain uses TRBV3-1 and TRBJ2-5, with D unclear. CDR1 LGHDT and CDR2 YNNKEL come from the germline V gene (reference sequence). CDR3 length equals 11 residues. V was pared by 5 bases and J by 4 bases, with 5 bases between.

In this sample, this clonotype turned up once. The chain has TRBV5-6 and TRBJ2-6, with D perhaps matching TRBD1 (8 bases). This CDR3 comprises 17 residues. Germline CDR1 SGHDT, CDR2 YYEEEE. Trimming removed 4 bases from V and 0 bases from J, with 14 bases in between. The CDR3 loop reads CASSPGGGGSGANVLTF. The CDR3 region has the DNA TGTGCCAGCAGCCCAGGGGGCGGGGGCTCTGGGGCCAACGTCCTGACTTTC.

V gene TRBV28 combines with J gene TRBJ1-6; 11 positions match TRBD1. The junction had 7 bases not matched to a gene; V was cut back by 5 bases and J by 13 bases. The CDR3 contains 14 residues. Germline CDR1 reads MDHEN; CDR2 reads SYDVKM. The CDR3 DNA sequence: TGTGCCAGCAGTCCACCGGGACAGGGGGTCCCCCTCCACTTT. Translated, it gives CASSPPGQGVPLHF. Full variable domain (rest looked up from reference TRBV28 and TRBJ1-6): DVKVTQSSRYLVKRTGEKVFLECVQDMDHENMFWYRQDPGLGLRLIYFSYDVKMKEKGDIPEGYSVSREKKERFSLILESASTNQTSMYLCASSPPGQGVPLHFGNGTRLTVT.

The rearrangement joins TRBV20-1 to TRBJ2-7; D possibly matches TRBD1 or TRBD2 (7 bases each). V lost 6 bases and J 6 bases, leaving 24 bases between the germline ends. The CDR3 is made up of 15 amino acids. Per the germline V gene, CDR1 is DFQATT and CDR2 is SNEGSKA (reference sequence). DNA of the CDR3: TGCAGTGCCCCAAACGGCAGGGGGGGGGAATTCGAGCAGTACTTC. The encoded protein is CSAPNGRGGEFEQYF.

The chain combines TRBV4-3 with TRBJ2-5; D remains ambiguous. V was shortened by 0 bases and J by 4 bases, with 12 bases between the two germline ends. Germline CDR1 is LGHNA and CDR2 is YSLEER. This CDR3 has 15 amino acids. The CDR3 DNA reads TGCGCCAGCAGCCAAGACCTTCGGACGGGAGAGACCCAGTACTTC. Its translation: CASSQDLRTGETQYF.

This chain links TRBV10-1 with TRBJ2-3; 15 bases fit TRBD2. Germline V CDR1 and CDR2: WNHNN, SYGVQD (reference sequence). The CDR3 runs 14 residues. Trimming at V came to 11 bases and at J to 3 bases, leaving 3 bases not matched to a gene. The CDR3 is CAPGTSGRTDTQYF. The CDR3 nucleotides are TGCGCCCCGGGGACTAGCGGGAGGACAGATACGCAGTATTTT.

The genes are TRBV29-1 and TRBJ2-2; 8 nucleotides match TRBD1. This CDR3 has 16 amino acids. With V trimmed by 0 bases and J by 6 bases, 9 bases remained unmatched. Germline CDR1 reads SQVTM; CDR2 reads ANQGSEA. CDR3 DNA sequence: TGCAGCGTTGAAGACTTGACAGGGGAAATGGCCGGGGAGCTGTTTTTT. It yields the protein CSVEDLTGEMAGELFF.

This chain joins TRBV5-4 and TRBJ1-1; possible D gene TRBD1, 6 bases. V lost 2 bases to trimming and J lost 11 bases, with 13 bases between them. Per the germline V gene, CDR1 is SGHNT and CDR2 is YYREEE (reference sequence). This CDR3 contains 12 residues. The CDR3 protein is CASSFNQGRAFF. In nucleotides, the CDR3 is TGTGCCAGCAGCTTCAACCAGGGGAGGGCTTTCTTT.

This sequence joins TRBV20-1 and TRBJ2-1; D remains unclear. Trimming pared 2 bases from V and 3 bases from J, leaving 11 bases between. This CDR3 is built from 14 residues. The germline V gene has CDR1 DFQATT and CDR2 SNEGSKA (reference sequence). DNA for the CDR3: TGCAGTGCTAGACGCCAGCGCCGCTACAATGAGCAGTTCTTC. Its translation is CSARRQRRYNEQFF.